The source of this T cell receptor beta chain is a study of T cell repertoires in ileal Crohn's disease. Study information: Every patient was operated on for stricturing (roughly 61%) or penetrating (approximately 40%) complications. Postoperative therapy was given to about half: roughly twelve thiopurines, about 19 anti-TNF agents.

Regarding the study as a whole: High-frequency clones were more common in sorted CD8 than CD4 cells. Compared with non-smokers, active smokers at surgery showed more clonal expansions.

TCRdb's table, derived via immunoSEQ multiplex PCR, lists solely in-frame clones and lacks some. The sample yields about 14,000 clones, approximately 70% seen once. There are 14 residues in the CDR3. Per the germline V gene, CDR1 is MNHNS and CDR2 is SASEGT. V lost 5 bases to trimming and J lost 5 bases; unmatched junction nucleotides: 5. Turning to this clone: As yet, its antigen is unknown.

The chain has TRBV6-1 and TRBJ1-1, with 10 bases matching TRBD1. Material: ileal tissue. This sequence originates from an adult with Crohn's disease. The DNA of the CDR3 is TGTGCCAGCAGTTTCGACAGGGGGCGGACTGAAGCTTTCTTT. This translates into CASSFDRGRTEAFF.